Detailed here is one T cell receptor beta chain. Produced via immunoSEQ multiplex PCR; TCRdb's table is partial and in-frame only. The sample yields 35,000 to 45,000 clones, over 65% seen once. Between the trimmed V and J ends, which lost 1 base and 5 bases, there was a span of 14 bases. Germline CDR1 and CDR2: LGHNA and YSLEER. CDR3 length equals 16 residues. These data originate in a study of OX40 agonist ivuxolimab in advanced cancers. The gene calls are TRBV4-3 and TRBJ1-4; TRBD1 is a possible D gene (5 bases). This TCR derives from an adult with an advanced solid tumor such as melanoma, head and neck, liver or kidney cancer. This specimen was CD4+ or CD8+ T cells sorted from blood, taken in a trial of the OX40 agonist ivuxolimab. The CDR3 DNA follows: TGCGCCAGCAGCCAAGGGACACGGGCGGGGAATGAAAAACTGTTTTTT. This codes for CASSQGTRAGNEKLFF.